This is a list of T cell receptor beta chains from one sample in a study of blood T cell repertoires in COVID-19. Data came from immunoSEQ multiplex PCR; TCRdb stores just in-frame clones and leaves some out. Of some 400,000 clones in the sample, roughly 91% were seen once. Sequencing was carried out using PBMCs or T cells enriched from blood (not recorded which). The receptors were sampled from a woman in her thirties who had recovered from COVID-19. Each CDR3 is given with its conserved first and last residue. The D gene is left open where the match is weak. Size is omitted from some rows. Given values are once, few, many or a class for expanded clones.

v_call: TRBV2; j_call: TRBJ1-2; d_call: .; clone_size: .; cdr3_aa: CASSEDGGGNYGYTF; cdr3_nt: TGTGCCAGCAGTGAGGATGGGGGGGGTAACTATGGCTACACCTTC
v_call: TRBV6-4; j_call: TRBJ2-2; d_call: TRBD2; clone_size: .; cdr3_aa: CASKTTSGANTGELFF; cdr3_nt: TGTGCCAGCAAAACGACTAGCGGAGCGAACACCGGGGAGCTGTTTTTT
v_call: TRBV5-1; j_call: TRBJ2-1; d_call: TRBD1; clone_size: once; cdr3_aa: CASSFDLPGQGASNEQFF; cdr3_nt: TGCGCCAGCAGCTTTGATCTCCCCGGGCAGGGGGCATCCAATGAGCAGTTCTTC
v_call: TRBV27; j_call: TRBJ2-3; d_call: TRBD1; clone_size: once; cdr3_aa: CASGHRGRTDTQYF; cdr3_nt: TGTGCCAGCGGACACAGGGGCCGCACAGATACGCAGTATTTT
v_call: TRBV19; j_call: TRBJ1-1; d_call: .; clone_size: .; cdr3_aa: CASSPGGYNTEAFF; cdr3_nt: TGTGCCAGTAGTCCCGGAGGCTATAACACTGAAGCTTTCTTT
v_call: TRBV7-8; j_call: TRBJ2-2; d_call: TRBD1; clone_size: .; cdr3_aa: CASSQDRGTNTGELFF; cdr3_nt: TGTGCCAGCAGCCAAGACAGGGGGACGAACACCGGGGAGCTGTTTTTT
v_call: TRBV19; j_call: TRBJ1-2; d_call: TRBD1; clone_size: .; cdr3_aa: CASSTRDSGVIDYGYTF; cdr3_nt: TGTGCCAGTAGTACAAGGGACAGTGGCGTTATTGACTATGGCTACACCTTC
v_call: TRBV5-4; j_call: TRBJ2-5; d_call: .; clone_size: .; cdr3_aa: CASSFSGAETQYF; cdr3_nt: TGTGCCAGCAGCTTCTCGGGAGCAGAGACCCAGTACTTC
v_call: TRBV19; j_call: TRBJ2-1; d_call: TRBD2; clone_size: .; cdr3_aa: CASSHWATSGSPNEQFF; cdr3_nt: TGTGCCAGTAGTCATTGGGCAACTAGCGGATCGCCCAATGAGCAGTTCTTC
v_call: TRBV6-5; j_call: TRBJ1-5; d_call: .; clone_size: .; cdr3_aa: CASSPPGQFNQPQHF; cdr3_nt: TGTGCCAGCAGTCCCCCAGGACAGTTCAATCAGCCCCAGCATTTT
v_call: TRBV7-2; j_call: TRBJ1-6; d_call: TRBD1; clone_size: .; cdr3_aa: CASSLLRDRGVHLLHF; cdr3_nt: TGTGCCAGCAGCCTCTTACGGGACAGGGGAGTCCATCTCCTCCACTTT
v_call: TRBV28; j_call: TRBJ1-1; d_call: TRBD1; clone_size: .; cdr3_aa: CASSSPLGQGGPEAFF; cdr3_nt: TGTGCCAGCAGTTCCCCACTAGGACAGGGCGGACCTGAAGCTTTCTTT
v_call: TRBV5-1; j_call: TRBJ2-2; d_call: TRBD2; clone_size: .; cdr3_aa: CASDSTPGGVESKLFF; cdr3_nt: TGCGCCAGTGATTCTACACCCGGGGGGGTGGAGTCAAAGCTGTTTTTT
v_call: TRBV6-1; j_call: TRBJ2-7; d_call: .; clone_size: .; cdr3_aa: CASSESQGWQYF; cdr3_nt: TGTGCCAGCAGTGAGTCCCAGGGGTGGCAGTACTTC
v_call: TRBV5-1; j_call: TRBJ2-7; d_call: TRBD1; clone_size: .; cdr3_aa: CASSPTGGGEQYF; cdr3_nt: TGCGCCAGCAGCCCGACAGGGGGCGGAGAGCAGTACTTC
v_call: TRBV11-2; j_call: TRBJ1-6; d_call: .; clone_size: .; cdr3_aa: CASSLVSSVNSPLHF; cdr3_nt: TGTGCCAGCAGCTTAGTTTCTTCAGTTAATTCACCCCTCCACTTT
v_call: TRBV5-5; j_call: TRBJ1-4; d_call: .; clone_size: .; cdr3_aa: CASSLYYNTPTNEKLFF; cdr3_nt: TGTGCCAGCAGCCTTTACTACAACACCCCAACTAATGAAAAACTGTTTTTT
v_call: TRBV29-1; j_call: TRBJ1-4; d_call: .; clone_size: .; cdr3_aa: CSGAGRQSGKLFF; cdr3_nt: TGCAGCGGTGCGGGCCGACAATCTGGAAAACTGTTTTTT
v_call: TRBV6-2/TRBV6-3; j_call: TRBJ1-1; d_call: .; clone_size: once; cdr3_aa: CASSPGRAEAFF; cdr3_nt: TGTGCCAGCAGTCCCGGGAGGGCTGAAGCTTTCTTT
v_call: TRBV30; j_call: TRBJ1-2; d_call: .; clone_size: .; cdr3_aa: CAWTGTHYGYTF; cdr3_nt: TGTGCCTGGACCGGGACTCACTATGGCTACACCTTC
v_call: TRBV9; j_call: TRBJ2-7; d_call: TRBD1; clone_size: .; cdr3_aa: CASSPRDRGGEQYF; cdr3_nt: TGTGCCAGCAGCCCCCGGGACAGGGGTGGCGAGCAGTACTTC
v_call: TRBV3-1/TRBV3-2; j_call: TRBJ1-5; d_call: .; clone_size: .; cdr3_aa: CASSQDRVNQPQHF; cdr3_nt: TGTGCCAGCAGCCAAGACAGGGTTAATCAGCCCCAGCATTTT
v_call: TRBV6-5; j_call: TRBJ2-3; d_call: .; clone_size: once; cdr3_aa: CASSYWGGQNTDTQYF; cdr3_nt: TGTGCCAGCAGTTACTGGGGCGGACAGAACACAGATACGCAGTATTTT
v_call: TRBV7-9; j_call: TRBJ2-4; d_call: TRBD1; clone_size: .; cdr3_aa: CASSYPGTGKDIQYF; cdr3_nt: TGTGCCAGCAGTTACCCAGGGACAGGGAAAGACATTCAGTACTTC
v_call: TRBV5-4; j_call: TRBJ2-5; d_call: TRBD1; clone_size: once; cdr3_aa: CASSDRTGGMETQYF; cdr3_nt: TGTGCCAGCAGCGACCGGACAGGGGGGATGGAGACCCAGTACTTC
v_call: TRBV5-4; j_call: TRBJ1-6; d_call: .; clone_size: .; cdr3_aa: CASSSREGSNSPLHF; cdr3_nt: TGTGCCAGCAGCTCGCGGGAGGGTTCTAATTCACCCCTCCACTTT
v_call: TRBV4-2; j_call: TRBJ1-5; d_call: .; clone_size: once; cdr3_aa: CASSQAPDSNQPQHF; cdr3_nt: TGTGCCAGCAGCCAAGCCCCGGACAGTAATCAGCCCCAGCATTTT
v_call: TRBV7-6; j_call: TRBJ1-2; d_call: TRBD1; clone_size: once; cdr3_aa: CASSSRQGAFYGYTF; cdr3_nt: TGTGCCAGCAGCTCGAGACAGGGGGCTTTCTATGGCTACACCTTC
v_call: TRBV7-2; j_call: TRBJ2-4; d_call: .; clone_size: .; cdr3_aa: CASSLVAGPNDIQYF; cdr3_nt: TGTGCCAGCAGCTTAGTGGCAGGCCCTAATGACATTCAGTACTTC
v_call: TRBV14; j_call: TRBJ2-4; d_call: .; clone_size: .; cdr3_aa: CASSQHGAKNIQYF; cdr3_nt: TGTGCCAGCAGCCAACACGGAGCCAAAAACATTCAGTACTTC
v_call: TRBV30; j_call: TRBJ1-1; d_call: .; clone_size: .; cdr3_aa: CAWSVWGHTNTEAFF; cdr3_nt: TGTGCCTGGAGTGTCTGGGGACACACGAACACTGAAGCTTTCTTT
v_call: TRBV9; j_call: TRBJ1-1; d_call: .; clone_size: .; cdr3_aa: CASSVVTGNGVAEAFF; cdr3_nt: TGTGCCAGCAGCGTAGTTACAGGAAATGGGGTTGCTGAAGCTTTCTTT
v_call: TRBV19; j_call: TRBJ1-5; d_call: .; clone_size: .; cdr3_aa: CASRPFEGGQPQHF; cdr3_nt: TGTGCCAGTCGACCGTTCGAAGGCGGGCAGCCCCAGCATTTT
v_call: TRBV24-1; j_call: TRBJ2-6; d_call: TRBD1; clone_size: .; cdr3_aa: CATRQGQGVSGANVLTF; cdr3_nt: TGTGCCACCAGACAGGGACAGGGGGTATCTGGGGCCAACGTCCTGACTTTC
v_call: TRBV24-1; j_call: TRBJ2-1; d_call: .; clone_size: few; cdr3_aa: CATMRDTSNEQFF; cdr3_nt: TGTGCCACCATGAGGGACACTTCCAATGAGCAGTTCTTC
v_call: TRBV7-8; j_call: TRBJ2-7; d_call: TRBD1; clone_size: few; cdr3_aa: CASSPQGSRHEQYF; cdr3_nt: TGTGCCAGCAGCCCACAGGGGAGTCGGCACGAGCAGTACTTC
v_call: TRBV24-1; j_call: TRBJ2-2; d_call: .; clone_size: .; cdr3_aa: CATSDHRDSTGELFF; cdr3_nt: TGTGCCACCAGTGACCACAGAGACAGCACCGGGGAGCTGTTTTTT
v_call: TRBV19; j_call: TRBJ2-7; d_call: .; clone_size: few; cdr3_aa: CASSLGPSPSEQYF; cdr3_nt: TGTGCCAGTAGTCTGGGGCCTTCCCCCTCGGAGCAGTACTTC
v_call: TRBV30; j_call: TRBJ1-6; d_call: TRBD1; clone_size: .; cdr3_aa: CASSTGKGNSPLHF; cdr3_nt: TGTGCCTCCTCGACAGGGAAAGGTAATTCACCCCTCCACTTT
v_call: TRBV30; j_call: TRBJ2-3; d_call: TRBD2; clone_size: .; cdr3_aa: CAWTSGGRWDTQYF; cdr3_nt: TGTGCCTGGACTAGCGGGGGGAGGTGGGATACGCAGTATTTT
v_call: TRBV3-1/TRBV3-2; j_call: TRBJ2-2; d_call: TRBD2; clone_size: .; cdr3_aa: CASSQLLAVNTGELFF; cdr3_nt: TGTGCCAGCAGCCAACTACTAGCGGTGAACACCGGGGAGCTGTTTTTT
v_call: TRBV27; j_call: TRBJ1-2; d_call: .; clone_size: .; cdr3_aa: CASSFARITPTGYTF; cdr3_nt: TGTGCCAGCAGTTTTGCCAGGATCACCCCTACGGGCTACACCTTC
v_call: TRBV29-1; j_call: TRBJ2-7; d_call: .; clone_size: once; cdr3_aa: CSVETHGRFYEQYF; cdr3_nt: TGCAGCGTTGAAACCCACGGGAGATTCTACGAGCAGTACTTC
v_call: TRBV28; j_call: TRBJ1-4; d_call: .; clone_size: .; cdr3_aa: CASTPVWPPEANEKLFF; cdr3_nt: TGTGCCAGCACCCCCGTTTGGCCGCCGGAGGCTAATGAAAAACTGTTTTTT
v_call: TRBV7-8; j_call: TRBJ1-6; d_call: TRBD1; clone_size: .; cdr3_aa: CASSLQGDYNSPLHF; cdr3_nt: TGTGCCAGCAGCTTACAGGGGGATTATAATTCACCCCTCCACTTT
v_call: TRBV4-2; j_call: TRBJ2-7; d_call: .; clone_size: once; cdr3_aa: CASSQVGSTYEQYF; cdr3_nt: TGTGCCAGCAGCCAAGTCGGGAGCACCTACGAGCAGTACTTC
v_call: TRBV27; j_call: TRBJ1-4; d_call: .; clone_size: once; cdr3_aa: CASSLSGGKLFF; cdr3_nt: TGTGCCAGCAGTTTATCAGGAGGAAAACTGTTTTTT
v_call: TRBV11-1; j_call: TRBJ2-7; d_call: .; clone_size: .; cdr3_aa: CASSKRREGYEQYF; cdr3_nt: TGTGCCAGCAGTAAACGGAGGGAAGGCTACGAGCAGTACTTC
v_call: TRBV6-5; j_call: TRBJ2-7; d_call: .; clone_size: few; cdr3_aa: CASSSRTAFQQYF; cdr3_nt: TGTGCCAGCAGTTCGCGGACAGCCTTTCAGCAGTACTTC
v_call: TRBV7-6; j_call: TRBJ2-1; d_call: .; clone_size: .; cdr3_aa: CASSLSPSRAAGNNEQFF; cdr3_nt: TGTGCCAGCAGCTTATCCCCCAGCCGGGCGGCGGGGAACAATGAGCAGTTCTTC
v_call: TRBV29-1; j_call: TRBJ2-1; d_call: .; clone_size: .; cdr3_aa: CSVEELETLYNEQFF; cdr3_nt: TGCAGCGTTGAAGAACTAGAAACCCTTTACAATGAGCAGTTCTTC
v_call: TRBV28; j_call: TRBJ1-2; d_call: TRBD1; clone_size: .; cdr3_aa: CASSFGQGDYGYTF; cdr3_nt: TGTGCCAGCAGTTTTGGACAGGGGGACTATGGCTACACCTTC
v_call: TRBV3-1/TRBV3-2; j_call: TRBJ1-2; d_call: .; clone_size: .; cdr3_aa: CASSQLQGGYTF; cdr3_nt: TGTGCCAGCAGCCAACTACAGGGCGGCTACACCTTC